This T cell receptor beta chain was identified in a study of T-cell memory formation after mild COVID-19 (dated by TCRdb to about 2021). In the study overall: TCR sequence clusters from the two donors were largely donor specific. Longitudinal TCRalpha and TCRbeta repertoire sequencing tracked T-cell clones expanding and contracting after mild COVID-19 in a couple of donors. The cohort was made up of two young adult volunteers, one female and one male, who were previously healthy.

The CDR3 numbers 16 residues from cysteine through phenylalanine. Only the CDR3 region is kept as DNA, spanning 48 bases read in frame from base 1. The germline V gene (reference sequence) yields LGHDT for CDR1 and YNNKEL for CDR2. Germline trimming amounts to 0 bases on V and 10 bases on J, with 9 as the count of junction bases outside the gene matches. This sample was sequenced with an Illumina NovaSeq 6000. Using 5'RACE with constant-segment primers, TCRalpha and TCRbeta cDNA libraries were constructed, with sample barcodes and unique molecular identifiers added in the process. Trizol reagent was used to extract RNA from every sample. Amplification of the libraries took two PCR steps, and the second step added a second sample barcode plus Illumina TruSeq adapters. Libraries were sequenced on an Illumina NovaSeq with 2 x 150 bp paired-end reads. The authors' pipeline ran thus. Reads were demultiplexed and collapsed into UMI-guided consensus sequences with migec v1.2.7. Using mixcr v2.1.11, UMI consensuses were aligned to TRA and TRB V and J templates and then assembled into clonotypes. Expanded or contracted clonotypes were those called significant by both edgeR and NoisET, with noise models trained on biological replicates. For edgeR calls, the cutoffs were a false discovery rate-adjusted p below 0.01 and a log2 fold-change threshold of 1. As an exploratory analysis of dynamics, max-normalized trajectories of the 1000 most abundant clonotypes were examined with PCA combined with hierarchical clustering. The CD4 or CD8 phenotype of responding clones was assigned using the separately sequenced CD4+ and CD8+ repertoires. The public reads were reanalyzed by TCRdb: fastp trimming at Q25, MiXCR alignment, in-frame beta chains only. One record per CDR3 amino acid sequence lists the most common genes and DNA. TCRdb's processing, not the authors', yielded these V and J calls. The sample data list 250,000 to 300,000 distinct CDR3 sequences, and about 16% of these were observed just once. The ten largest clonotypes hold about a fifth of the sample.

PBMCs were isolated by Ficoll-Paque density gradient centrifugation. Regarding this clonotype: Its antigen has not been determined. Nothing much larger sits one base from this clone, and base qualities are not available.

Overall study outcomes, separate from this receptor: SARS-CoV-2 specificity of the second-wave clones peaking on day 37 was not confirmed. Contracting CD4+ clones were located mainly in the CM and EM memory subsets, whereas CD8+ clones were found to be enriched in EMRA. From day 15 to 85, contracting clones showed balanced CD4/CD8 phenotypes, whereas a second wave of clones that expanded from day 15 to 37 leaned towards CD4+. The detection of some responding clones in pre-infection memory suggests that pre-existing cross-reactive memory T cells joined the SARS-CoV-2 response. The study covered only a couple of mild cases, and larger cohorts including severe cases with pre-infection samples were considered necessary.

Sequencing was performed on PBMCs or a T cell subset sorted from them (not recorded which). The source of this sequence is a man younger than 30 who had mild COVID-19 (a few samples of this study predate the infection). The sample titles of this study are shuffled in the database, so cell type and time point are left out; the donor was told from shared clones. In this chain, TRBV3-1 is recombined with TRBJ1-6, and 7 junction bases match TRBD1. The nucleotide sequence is TGTGCCAGCAGCCAAGAATGGGACAGTAAAAACTCACCCCTCCACTTT. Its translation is CASSQEWDSKNSPLHF.